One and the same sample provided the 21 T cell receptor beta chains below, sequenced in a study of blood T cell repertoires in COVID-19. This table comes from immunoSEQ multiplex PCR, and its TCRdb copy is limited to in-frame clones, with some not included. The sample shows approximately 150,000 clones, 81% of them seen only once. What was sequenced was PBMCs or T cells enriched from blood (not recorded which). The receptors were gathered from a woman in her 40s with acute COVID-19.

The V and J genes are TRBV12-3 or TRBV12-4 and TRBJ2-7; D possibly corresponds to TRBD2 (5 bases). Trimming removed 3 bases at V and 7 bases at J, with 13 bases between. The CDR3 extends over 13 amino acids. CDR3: CASSFDTSGEQYV. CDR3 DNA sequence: TGTGCCAGCAGTTTTGATACCTCGGGGGAGCAGTACGTC.

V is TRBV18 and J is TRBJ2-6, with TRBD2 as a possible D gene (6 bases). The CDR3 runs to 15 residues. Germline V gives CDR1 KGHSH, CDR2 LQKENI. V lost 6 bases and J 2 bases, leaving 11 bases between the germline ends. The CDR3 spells CASSGGFAGANVLTF. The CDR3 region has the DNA TGTGCCAGCTCTGGAGGGTTTGCTGGGGCCAACGTCCTGACTTTC.

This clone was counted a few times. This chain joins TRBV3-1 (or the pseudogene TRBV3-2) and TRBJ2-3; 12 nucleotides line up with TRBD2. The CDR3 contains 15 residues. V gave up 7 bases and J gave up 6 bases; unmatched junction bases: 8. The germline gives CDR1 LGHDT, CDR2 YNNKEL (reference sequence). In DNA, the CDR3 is TGTGCCAGCACACCACTAGCGGGAGGTTTGGATACGCAGTATTTT. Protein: CASTPLAGGLDTQYF.

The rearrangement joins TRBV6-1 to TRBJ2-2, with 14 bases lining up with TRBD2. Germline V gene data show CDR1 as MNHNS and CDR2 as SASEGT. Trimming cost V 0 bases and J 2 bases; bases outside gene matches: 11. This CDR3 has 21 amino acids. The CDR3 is CASSEAYRGLAGGRNTGELFF. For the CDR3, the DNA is TGTGCCAGCAGTGAAGCATATCGTGGACTAGCGGGAGGAAGAAACACCGGGGAGCTGTTTTTT.

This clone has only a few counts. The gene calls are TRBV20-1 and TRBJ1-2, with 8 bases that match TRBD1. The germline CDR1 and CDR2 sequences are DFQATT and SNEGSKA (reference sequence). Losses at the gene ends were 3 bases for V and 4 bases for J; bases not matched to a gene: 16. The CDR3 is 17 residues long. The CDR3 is CSASAETGEIGSYGYTF. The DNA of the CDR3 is TGCAGTGCTAGTGCGGAGACAGGGGAGATTGGAAGCTATGGCTACACCTTC.

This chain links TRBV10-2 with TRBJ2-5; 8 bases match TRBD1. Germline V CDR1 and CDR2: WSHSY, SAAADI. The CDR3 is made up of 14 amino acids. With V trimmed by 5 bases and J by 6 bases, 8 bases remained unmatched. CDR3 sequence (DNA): TGCGCCAGCAGTCCAGGGGGCCGGGGAAAGACCCAGTACTTC. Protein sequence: CASSPGGRGKTQYF.

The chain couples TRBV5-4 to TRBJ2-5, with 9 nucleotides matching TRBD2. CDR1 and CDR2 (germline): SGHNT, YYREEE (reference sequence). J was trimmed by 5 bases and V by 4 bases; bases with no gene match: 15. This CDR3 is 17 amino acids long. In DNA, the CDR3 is TGTGCCAGCAGCCTGGGGGCTAGCGCGGGGGGGACGGAGACCCAGTACTTC. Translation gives CASSLGASAGGTETQYF.

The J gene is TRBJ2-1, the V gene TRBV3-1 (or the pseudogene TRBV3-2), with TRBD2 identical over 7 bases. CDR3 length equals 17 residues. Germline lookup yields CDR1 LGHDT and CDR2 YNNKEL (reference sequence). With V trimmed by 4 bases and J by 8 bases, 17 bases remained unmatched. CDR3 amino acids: CASSPPTTGRNVDEQFF. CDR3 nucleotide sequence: TGTGCCAGCAGCCCCCCCACTACCGGGAGGAATGTGGATGAGCAGTTCTTC.

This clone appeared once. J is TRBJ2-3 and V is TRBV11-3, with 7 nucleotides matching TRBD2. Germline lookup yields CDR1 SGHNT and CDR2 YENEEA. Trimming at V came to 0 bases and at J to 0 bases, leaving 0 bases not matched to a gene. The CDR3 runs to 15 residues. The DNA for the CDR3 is TGTGCCAGCAGCTTAGATAGCGGGAGCACAGATACGCAGTATTTT. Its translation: CASSLDSGSTDTQYF.

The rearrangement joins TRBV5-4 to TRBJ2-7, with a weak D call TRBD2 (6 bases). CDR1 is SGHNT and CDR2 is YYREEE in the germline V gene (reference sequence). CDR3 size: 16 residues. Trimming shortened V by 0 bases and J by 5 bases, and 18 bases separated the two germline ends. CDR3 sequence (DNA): TGTGCCAGCAGCTTGGGAGGGCGGGGATACCTTGACGAGCAGTACTTC. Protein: CASSLGGRGYLDEQYF.

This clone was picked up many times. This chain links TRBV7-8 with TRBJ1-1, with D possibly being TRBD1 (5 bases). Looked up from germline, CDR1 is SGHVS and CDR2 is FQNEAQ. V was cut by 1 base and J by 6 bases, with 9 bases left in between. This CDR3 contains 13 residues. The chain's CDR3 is CASSLDGAAEAFF. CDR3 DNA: TGTGCCAGCAGCTTAGATGGGGCGGCTGAAGCTTTCTTT.

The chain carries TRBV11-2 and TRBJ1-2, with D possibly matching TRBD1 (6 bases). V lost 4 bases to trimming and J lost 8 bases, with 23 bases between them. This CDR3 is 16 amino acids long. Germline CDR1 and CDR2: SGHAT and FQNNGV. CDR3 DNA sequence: TGTGCCAGCAGCTCGGGGGGGCAGGGGAGAGGGTTAGGCTACACCTTC. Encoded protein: CASSSGGQGRGLGYTF.

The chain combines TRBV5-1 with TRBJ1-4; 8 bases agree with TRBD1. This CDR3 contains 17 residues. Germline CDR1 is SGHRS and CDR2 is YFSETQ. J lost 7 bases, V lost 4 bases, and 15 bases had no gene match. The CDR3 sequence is CASSPNPTGAWGEKLFF. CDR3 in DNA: TGCGCCAGCAGCCCCAACCCGACAGGGGCCTGGGGTGAAAAACTGTTTTTT.

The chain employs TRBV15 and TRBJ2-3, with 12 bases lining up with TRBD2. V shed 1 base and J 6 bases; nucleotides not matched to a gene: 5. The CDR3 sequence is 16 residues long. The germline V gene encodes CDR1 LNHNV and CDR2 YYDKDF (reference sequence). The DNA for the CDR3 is TGTGCCACCAGCAGAGTCCCAACTAGCGGGAGGGATACGCAGTATTTT. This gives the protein CATSRVPTSGRDTQYF.

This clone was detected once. CDR3 coding DNA: TGTGCCAGCAGTTCGGGACTAGCGGACTATACCGGGGAGCTGTTTTTT. Translating gives CASSSGLADYTGELFF. The chain has TRBV7-9 and TRBJ2-2, with 11 bases identical to TRBD2. The length of the CDR3 is 16 residues. CDR1 and CDR2 from the germline V gene are SEHNR and FQNEAQ (reference sequence). J gave up 5 bases and V 6 bases, and 8 bases lay outside the gene matches.

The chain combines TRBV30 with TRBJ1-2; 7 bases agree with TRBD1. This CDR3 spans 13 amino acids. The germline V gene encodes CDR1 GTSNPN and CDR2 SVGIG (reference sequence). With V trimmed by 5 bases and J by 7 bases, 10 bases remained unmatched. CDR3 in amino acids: CAWGRQGIRGYTF. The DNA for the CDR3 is TGTGCCTGGGGACGACAGGGAATCCGTGGCTACACCTTC.

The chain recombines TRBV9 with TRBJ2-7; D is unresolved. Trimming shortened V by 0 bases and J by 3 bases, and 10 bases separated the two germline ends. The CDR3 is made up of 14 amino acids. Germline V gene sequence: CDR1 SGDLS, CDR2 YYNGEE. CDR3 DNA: TGTGCCAGCAGCGTAGTTCAGGCGAGCTACGAGCAGTACGTC. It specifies CASSVVQASYEQYV.

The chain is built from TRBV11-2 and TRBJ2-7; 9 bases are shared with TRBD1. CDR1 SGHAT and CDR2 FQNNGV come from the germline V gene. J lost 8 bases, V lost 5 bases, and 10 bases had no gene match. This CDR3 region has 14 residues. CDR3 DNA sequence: TGTGCCAGCAGCCTCGGGACAGGGTTCTTCAAGCAGTACTTC. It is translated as CASSLGTGFFKQYF.

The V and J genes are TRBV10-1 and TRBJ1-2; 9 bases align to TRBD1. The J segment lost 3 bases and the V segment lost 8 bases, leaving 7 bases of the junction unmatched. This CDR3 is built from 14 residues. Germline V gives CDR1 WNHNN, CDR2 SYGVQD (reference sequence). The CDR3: CASGDRDLYYGYTF. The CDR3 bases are TGCGCCAGCGGGGACAGGGATTTATACTATGGCTACACCTTC.

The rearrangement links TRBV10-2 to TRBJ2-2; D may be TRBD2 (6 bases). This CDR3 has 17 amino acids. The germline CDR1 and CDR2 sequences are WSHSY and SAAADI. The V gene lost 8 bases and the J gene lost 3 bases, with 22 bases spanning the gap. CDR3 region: CASYREPSPPDTGELFF. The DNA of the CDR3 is TGCGCCAGCTACCGGGAGCCTAGTCCCCCCGACACCGGGGAGCTGTTTTTT.

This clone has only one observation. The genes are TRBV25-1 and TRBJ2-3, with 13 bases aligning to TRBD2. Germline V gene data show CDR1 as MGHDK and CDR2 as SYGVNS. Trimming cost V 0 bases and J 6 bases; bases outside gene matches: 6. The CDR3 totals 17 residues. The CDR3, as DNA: TGTGCCAGCAGTGAATATTCTCAACTAGCGGGAGGGGATACGCAGTATTTT. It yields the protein CASSEYSQLAGGDTQYF.